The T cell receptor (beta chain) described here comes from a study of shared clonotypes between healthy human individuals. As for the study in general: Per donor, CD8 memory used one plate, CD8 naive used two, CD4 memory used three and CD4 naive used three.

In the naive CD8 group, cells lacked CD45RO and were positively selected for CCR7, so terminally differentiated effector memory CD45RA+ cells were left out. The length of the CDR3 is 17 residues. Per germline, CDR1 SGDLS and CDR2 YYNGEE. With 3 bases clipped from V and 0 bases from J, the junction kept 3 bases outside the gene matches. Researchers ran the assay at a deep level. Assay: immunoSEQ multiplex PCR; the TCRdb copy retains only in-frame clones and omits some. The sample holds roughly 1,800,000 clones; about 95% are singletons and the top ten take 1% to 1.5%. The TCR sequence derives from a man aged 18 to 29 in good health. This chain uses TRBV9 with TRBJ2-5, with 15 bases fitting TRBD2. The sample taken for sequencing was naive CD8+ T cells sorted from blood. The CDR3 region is CASSGGLAGGYQETQYF. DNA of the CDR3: TGTGCCAGCAGCGGCGGACTAGCGGGAGGGTACCAAGAGACCCAGTACTTC. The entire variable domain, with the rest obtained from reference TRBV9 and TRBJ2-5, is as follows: DSGVTQTPKHLITATGQRVTLRCSPRSGDLSVYWYQQSLDQGLQFLIQYYNGEERAKGNILERFSAQQFPDLHSELNLSSLELGDSALYFCASSGGLAGGYQETQYFGPGTRLLVL.